This T cell receptor (beta chain) was sequenced in a study of T cells after yellow fever vaccination. This clonotype was observed at least ten times. The germline V gene encodes CDR1 LGHDT and CDR2 YNNKEL (reference sequence). V dropped 0 bases and J dropped 6 bases, with 11 bases sitting between them. The CDR3 runs to 14 residues. A universal primer site and UMIs were added as TCR cDNA was made by 5'RACE template switching. A single record per CDR3 protein comes from TCRdb applying MiXCR to the 5' RACE reads. This sample carries about 210,000 distinct CDR3 sequences, under 3.5% of them seen once, and the ten largest clones take 3.2%.

The TCR was taken from a man between 18 and 35 years old who received the YFV17D yellow fever vaccine. The sequenced sample was CD4+ T cells sorted from PBMCs, obtained 10 days after the yellow fever booster vaccination. The gene calls are TRBV3-1 and TRBJ2-5, with D possibly being TRBD2 (5 bases). The CDR3 region is CASSQDTGRQTQYF. The CDR3 DNA is TGTGCCAGCAGCCAAGATACGGGAAGGCAGACCCAGTACTTC.